The 12 T cell receptor beta chains in this list originate from one sample, sequenced in a study of blood T cell repertoires in COVID-19. Profiling relied on immunoSEQ multiplex PCR, and the TCRdb table lists in-frame clones only, not all of them. The sample contains about 160,000 clones, approximately 90% of which appear only once. Material for sequencing was peripheral blood. All receptors come from a woman aged 55-69 years with active or convalescent COVID-19.

The chain is built from TRBV6-6 and TRBJ1-2; D is uncertain. V was shortened by 0 bases and J by 7 bases, with 12 bases between the two germline ends. The CDR3 runs 14 residues. Germline values: CDR1 MNHNY, CDR2 SVGAGI (reference sequence). CDR3: CASSYSGGAGGYTF. CDR3 in DNA: TGTGCCAGCAGTTACTCTGGCGGAGCGGGTGGCTACACCTTC.

There are a few counts of this clone. This chain joins TRBV2 and TRBJ1-1; the D is unclear. The germline CDR1 and CDR2 sequences are SNHLY and FYNNEI. CDR3 length: 13 residues. Trimming removed 4 bases from V and 1 base from J, with 7 bases in between. The chain's CDR3 is CASSVTGNTEAFF. As DNA, the CDR3 is TGTGCCAGCAGTGTGACGGGGAACACTGAAGCTTTCTTT.

The chain links TRBV5-6 to TRBJ2-1; D gene uncertain. V lost 0 bases to trimming and J lost 0 bases, with 4 bases between them. From germline, CDR1 is SGHDT and CDR2 YYEEEE. This CDR3 is built from 14 residues. This CDR3 reads CASSLGSSYNEQFF. The CDR3, as DNA: TGTGCCAGCAGCTTGGGCAGCTCCTACAATGAGCAGTTCTTC.

About this clone itself: One end of the junction varies from germline; a read error may be responsible. This chain uses TRBV7-7 with TRBJ2-3; D uncertain. In germline, CDR1 is SSHAT, CDR2 FNYEAQ (reference sequence). CDR3 length equals 15 residues. CDR3 DNA: TGTGCTAGCAGCTTAGGGCATTCTGACACAGATACGCAGTATTTT. The encoded protein is CASSLGHSDTDTQYF.

In DNA form, the CDR3 reads TGTGCCAGCTCACCTCGTATCGCAGGGGGCCACGAGCAGTACTTC. Translating gives CASSPRIAGGHEQYF. The V gene is TRBV18, the J gene TRBJ2-7; 8 positions match TRBD1. Germline assignment: CDR1 KGHSH and CDR2 LQKENI. CDR3 length equals 15 residues. Germline trimming cut 3 bases from V and 5 bases from J; bases unmatched to any gene: 9. The entire variable domain, with the rest obtained from reference TRBV18 and TRBJ2-7, is as follows: NAGVMQNPRHLVRRRGQEARLRCSPMKGHSHVYWYRQLPEEGLKFMVYLQKENIIDESGMPKERFSAEFPKEGPSILRIQQVVRGDSAAYFCASSPRIAGGHEQYFGPGTRLTVT.

Written as DNA, the CDR3 is TGTGCCAGCAGCCAAGGGACAGGGAGTACAGATACGCAGTATTTT. Translating it yields CASSQGTGSTDTQYF. The chain combines TRBV7-8 with TRBJ2-3; TRBD1 agrees at 9 bases. The CDR3 loop spans 15 amino acids. CDR1 and CDR2 from the germline V gene are SGHVS and FQNEAQ. V dropped 5 bases and J dropped 3; count of bases not matched to a gene: 6. The full variable domain, its missing parts supplied by reference TRBV7-8 and TRBJ2-3, is GAGVSQSPRYKVAKRGQDVALRCDPISGHVSLFWYQQALGQGPEFLTYFQNEAQLDKSGLPSDRFFAERPEGSVSTLKIQRTQQEDSAVYLCASSQGTGSTDTQYFGPGTRLTVL.

The V call is TRBV7-6, the J call TRBJ2-3, with D tentatively TRBD1 (5 bases). The CDR3 totals 15 residues. Germline loops: CDR1 SGHVS, CDR2 FNYEAQ. The V end was cut by 3 bases, the J end by 2 bases, with 12 bases between. The CDR3 DNA reads TGTGCCAGCAGCTTTTCCCCGGACAACACAGATACGCAGTATTTT. Residues: CASSFSPDNTDTQYF.

The V and J genes are TRBV12-3 or TRBV12-4 and TRBJ1-1; D is ambiguous. V lost 3 bases and J 0 bases, leaving 5 bases between the germline ends. The CDR3 length is 13 residues. The CDR3 DNA sequence: TGTGCCAGCAGTTTTGGCATGAACACTGAAGCTTTCTTT. Translated: CASSFGMNTEAFF.

J is TRBJ1-5 and V is TRBV4-1; 7 bases line up with TRBD1. The CDR3 has 15 amino acids. CDR1 and CDR2 (germline): MGHRA, YSYEKL. J was trimmed by 7 bases and V by 0 bases; bases with no gene match: 6. CDR3 in amino acids: CASSQDAQGRQPQHF. In DNA form, the CDR3 reads TGCGCCAGCAGCCAAGATGCACAGGGGAGGCAGCCCCAGCATTTT.

V and J are TRBV9 and TRBJ1-2; a weak D match, TRBD1 (5 bases). CDR3 size: 15 residues. V was pared by 0 bases and J by 2 bases, with 11 bases between. Looked up from germline, CDR1 is SGDLS and CDR2 is YYNGEE. CDR3 sequence: CASSVDGRANYGYTF. The CDR3 DNA sequence: TGTGCCAGCAGCGTAGATGGCAGGGCCAACTATGGCTACACCTTC.

The J gene is TRBJ1-3, the V gene TRBV7-2; 7 nucleotides line up with TRBD1. V lost 2 bases, J lost 4 bases, and 11 bases stayed unmatched. Germline V gives CDR1 SGHTA, CDR2 FQGNSA. The CDR3 runs to 17 residues. Here the CDR3 reads CASSLSGRQGSGNTIYF. CDR3 DNA: TGTGCCAGCAGCTTATCGGGCCGACAGGGATCAGGAAACACCATATATTTT.

The chain links TRBV7-2 to TRBJ1-6, with D perhaps TRBD1 (5 bases). Per germline, CDR1 SGHTA and CDR2 FQGNSA. V gave up 1 base and J gave up 9 bases, with 13 bases separating them. The CDR3 is 15 amino acids. The CDR3 loop reads CASSLERGRGSPLHF. DNA of the CDR3: TGTGCCAGCAGCTTAGAGCGGGGGAGAGGTTCACCCCTCCACTTT.